This T cell receptor (beta chain) was sequenced during a study of PD-L1 blockade in urothelial cancer. Across the whole study: Of prior chemotherapy regimens, patients had received between 0 and 3. Samples came from 3 weeks, at the second dose, and 6 weeks into treatment. A median approximately 140,000 T cells were found in blood samples.

This clone appeared a single time. Germline V gives CDR1 MNHNY, CDR2 SVGAGI (reference sequence). With 2 bases removed from V and 3 bases from J, the gap between germline ends came to 7 bases. The CDR3 consists of 13 residues. In each PCR, synthetic TCR analog templates were spiked in. TCRdb's copy holds only in-frame clones and misses some; the assay was immunoSEQ multiplex PCR. The sample records some 79,000 clones, 82% being singletons. The receptor comes from a man in his 70s with urothelial cancer. The sample here was PBMCs, taken around atezolizumab (anti-PD-L1) treatment. J is TRBJ1-2 and V is TRBV6-6; the D is unclear. The CDR3 nucleotides read TGTGCCAGCAGTTACCCCGAGGACTATGGCTACACCTTC. This gives the protein CASSYPEDYGYTF.